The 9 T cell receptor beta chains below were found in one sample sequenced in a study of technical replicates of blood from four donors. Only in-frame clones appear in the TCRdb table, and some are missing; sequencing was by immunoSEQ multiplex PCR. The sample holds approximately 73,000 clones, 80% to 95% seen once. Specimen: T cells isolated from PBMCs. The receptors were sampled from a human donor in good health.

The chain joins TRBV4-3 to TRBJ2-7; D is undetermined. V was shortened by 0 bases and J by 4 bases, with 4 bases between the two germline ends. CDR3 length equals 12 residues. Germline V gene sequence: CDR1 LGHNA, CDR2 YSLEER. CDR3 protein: CASSQDRYEQYF. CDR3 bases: TGCGCCAGCAGCCAAGATCGGTACGAGCAGTACTTC.

As DNA, the CDR3 is TGTGCCAGTAGTAACAGGGTGGAAGAAAAACTGTTTTTT. Amino acid sequence: CASSNRVEEKLFF. The chain couples TRBV19 to TRBJ1-4; tentative D call: TRBD1 (6 bases). The length of the CDR3 is 13 residues. The germline CDR1 and CDR2 sequences are LNHDA and SQIVND (reference sequence). Trimming pared 4 bases from V and 8 bases from J, leaving 11 bases between.

CDR3 DNA: TGTGCCAGCAGCCCGGGACAGCGGAATCAGCCCCAGCATTTT. It specifies CASSPGQRNQPQHF. The chain is built from TRBV27 and TRBJ1-5; TRBD1 aligns across 7 bases. The germline CDR1 and CDR2 sequences are MNHEY and SMNVEV (reference sequence). This CDR3 has 14 residues. V gave up 6 bases and J gave up 4 bases; unmatched junction bases: 6.

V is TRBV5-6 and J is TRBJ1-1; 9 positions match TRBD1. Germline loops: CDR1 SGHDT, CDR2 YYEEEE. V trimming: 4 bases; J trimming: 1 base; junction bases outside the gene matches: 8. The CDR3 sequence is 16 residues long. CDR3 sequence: CASSPPWDRENTEAFF. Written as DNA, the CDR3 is TGTGCCAGCAGCCCACCCTGGGACAGGGAGAACACTGAAGCTTTCTTT.

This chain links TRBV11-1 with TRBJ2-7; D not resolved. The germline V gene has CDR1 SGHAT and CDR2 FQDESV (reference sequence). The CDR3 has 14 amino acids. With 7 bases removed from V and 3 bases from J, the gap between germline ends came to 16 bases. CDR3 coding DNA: TGTGCCAGCACCAACGGAGTTAACCACTACGAGCAGTACTTC. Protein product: CASTNGVNHYEQYF.

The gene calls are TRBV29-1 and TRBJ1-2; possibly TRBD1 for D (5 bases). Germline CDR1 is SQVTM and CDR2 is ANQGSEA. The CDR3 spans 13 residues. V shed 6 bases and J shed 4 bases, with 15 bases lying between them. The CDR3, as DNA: TGCAGCGTGGTCTCGGGGGACTCCTATGGCTACACCTTC. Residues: CSVVSGDSYGYTF.

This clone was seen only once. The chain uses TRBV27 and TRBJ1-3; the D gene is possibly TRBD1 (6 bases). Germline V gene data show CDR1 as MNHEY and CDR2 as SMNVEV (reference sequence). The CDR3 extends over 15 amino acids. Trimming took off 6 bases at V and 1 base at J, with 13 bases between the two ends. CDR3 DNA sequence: TGTGCCAGCAGCACAGGGTTCCTTTCTGGAAACACCATATATTTT. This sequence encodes CASSTGFLSGNTIYF.

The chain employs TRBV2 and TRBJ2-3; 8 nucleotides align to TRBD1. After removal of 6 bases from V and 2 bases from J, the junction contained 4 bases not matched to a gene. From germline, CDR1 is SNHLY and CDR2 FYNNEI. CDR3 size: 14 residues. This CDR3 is CASSQQGDTDTQYF. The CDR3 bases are TGTGCCAGCAGCCAACAGGGGGACACAGATACGCAGTATTTT.

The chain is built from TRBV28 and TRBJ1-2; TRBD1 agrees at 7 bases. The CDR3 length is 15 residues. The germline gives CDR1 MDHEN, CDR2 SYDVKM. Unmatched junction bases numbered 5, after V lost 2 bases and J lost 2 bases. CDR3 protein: CASSLGTAPNYGYTF. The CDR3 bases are TGTGCCAGCAGTTTAGGGACAGCGCCAAACTATGGCTACACCTTC.